The clone carrying this T cell receptor beta chain came up once. The CDR3 runs to 14 residues. Germline V gene data show CDR1 as SGHRS and CDR2 as YFSETQ. This specimen belongs to a study of sequential checkpoint blockade in melanoma. This sample's treatment: randomized to nivolumab then ipilimumab (arm A) or the reverse (arm B). Patients had received no earlier DNA-damaging chemotherapy. Sorted cells were live CD3+CD8+, lacking CD19 and CD56, from PBMCs. Here immunoSEQ multiplex PCR was the method, and the copy in TCRdb shows in-frame clones only, minus some. This sample has some 9,300 clones; approximately 82% occur once, and the top ten carry 9% to 13%.

This specimen consisted of CD8+ T cells sorted from blood (inferred from file names), obtained from a patient given nivolumab and ipilimumab in sequence. This chain connects TRBV5-1 to TRBJ2-5; 7 nucleotides agree with TRBD2. TRBJ2-7 explains the end of the DNA better; the J call may be wrong. This clonotype was obtained from a human donor with melanoma. DNA of the CDR3: TGCGCCAGCAGCCTGGGAGGGATTACCTACGAGCAGTACTTC. This codes for CASSLGGITYEQYF.